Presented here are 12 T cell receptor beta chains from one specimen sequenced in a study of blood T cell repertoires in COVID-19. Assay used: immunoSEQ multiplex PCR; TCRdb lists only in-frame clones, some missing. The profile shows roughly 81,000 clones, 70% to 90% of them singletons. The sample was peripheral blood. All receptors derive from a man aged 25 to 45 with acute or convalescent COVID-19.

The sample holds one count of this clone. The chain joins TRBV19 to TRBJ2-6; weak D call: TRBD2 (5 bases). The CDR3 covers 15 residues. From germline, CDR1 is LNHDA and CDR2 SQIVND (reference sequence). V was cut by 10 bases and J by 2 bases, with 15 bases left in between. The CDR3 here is CATFEWRAGANVLTF. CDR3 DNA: TGTGCCACGTTTGAATGGCGGGCTGGGGCCAACGTCCTGACTTTC.

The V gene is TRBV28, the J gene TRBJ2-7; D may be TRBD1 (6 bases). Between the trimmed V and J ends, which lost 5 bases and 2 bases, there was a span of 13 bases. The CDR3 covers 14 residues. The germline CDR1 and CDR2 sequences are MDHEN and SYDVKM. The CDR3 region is CASSPRTVAYEQYF. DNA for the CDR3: TGTGCCAGCAGTCCGCGGACAGTAGCCTACGAGCAGTACTTC.

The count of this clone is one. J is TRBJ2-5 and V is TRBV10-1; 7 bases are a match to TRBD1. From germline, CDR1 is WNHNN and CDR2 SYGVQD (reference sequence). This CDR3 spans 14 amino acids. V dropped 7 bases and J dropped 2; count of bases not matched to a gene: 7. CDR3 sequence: CASTADRTQETQYF. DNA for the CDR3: TGCGCCAGCACCGCGGACAGGACTCAAGAGACCCAGTACTTC.

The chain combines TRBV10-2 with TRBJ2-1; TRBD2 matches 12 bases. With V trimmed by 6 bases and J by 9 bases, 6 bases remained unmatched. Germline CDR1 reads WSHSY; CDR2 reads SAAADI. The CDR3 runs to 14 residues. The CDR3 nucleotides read TGCGCCAGCAGCCGACTAGCGGGAGAAGGTGAGCAGTTCTTC. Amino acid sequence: CASSRLAGEGEQFF.

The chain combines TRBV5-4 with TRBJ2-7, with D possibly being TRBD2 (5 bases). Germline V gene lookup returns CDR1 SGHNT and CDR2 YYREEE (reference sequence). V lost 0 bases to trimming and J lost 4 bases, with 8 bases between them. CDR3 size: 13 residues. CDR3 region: CASSLASGYEQYF. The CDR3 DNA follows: TGTGCCAGCAGCTTGGCGTCGGGGTACGAGCAGTACTTC.

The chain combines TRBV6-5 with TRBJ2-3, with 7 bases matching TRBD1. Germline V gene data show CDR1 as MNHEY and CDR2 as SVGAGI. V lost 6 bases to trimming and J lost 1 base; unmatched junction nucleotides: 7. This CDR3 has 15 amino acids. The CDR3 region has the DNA TGTGCCAGCAGCTACAGGGGTTCGCGCACAGATACGCAGTATTTT. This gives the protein CASSYRGSRTDTQYF.

Here the CDR3 DNA reads TGTGCCAGCAGCTTGCAGGGGGATGTAGCTGGAAACACCATATATTTT. Its translation is CASSLQGDVAGNTIYF. V and J are TRBV5-4 and TRBJ1-3; 7 bases agree with TRBD1. Trimming cost V 1 base and J 2 bases; bases outside gene matches: 6. The CDR3 consists of 16 residues. The V gene's germline CDR1 is SGHNT and CDR2 YYREEE (reference sequence).

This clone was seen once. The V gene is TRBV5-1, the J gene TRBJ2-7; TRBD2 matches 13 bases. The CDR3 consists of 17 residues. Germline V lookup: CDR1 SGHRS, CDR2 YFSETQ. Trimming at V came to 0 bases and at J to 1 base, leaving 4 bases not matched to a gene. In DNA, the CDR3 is TGCGCCAGCAGCTTGGGGAGGACTAGCGGGAGATCCTACGAGCAGTACTTC. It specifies CASSLGRTSGRSYEQYF.

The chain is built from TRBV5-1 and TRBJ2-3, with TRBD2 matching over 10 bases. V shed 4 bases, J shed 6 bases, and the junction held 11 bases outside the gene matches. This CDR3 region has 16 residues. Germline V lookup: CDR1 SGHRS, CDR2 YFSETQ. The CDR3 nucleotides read TGCGCCAGCAGCCCGCCCCTAGCGGGAGTAGTCGATACGCAGTATTTT. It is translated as CASSPPLAGVVDTQYF.

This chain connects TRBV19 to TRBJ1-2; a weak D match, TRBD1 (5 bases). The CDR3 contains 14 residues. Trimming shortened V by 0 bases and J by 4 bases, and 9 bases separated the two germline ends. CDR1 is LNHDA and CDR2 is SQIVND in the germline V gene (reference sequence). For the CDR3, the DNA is TGTGCCAGTAGTATAGACAGGGATCTCTATGGCTACACCTTC. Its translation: CASSIDRDLYGYTF.

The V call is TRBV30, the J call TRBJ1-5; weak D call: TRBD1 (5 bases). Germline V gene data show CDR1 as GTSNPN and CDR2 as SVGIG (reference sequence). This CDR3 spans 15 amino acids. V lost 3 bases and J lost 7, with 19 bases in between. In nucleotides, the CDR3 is TGTGCCTGGAGCCTAGACGGGGGTGCGTGGCAGCCCCAGCATTTT. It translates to CAWSLDGGAWQPQHF.

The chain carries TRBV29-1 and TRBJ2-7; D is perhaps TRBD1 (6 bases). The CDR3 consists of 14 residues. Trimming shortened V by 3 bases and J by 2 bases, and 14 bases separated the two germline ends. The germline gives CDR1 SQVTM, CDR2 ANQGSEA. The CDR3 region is CSVESGQGPYEQYF. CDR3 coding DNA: TGCAGCGTTGAGTCCGGCCAGGGGCCCTACGAGCAGTACTTC.